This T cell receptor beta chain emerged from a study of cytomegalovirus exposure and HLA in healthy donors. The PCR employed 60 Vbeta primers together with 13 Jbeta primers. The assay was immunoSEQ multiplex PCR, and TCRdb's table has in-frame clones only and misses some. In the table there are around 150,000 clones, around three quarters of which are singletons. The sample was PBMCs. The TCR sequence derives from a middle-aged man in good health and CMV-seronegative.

The CDR3 region is CASSPGTSGGYYNEQFF. For the CDR3, the DNA is TGTGCCAGCAGCCCGGGGACTAGCGGAGGATACTACAATGAGCAGTTCTTC. The rearrangement joins TRBV9 to TRBJ2-1; 11 bases are a match to TRBD2. CDR3 length equals 17 residues. CDR1 and CDR2 from the germline V gene are SGDLS and YYNGEE. J gave up 3 bases and V 4 bases, and 9 bases lay outside the gene matches. The variable domain in full, with the rest retrieved from reference TRBV9 and TRBJ2-1, is DSGVTQTPKHLITATGQRVTLRCSPRSGDLSVYWYQQSLDQGLQFLIQYYNGEERAKGNILERFSAQQFPDLHSELNLSSLELGDSALYFCASSPGTSGGYYNEQFFGPGTRLTVL.